This entry is about one TCR beta chain. The data are from a study of T cells in Graves' hyperthyroidism and ophthalmopathy. Study background: Sampling of peripheral blood happened at initial diagnosis, prior to any treatment.

RNA transcripts gave rise to amplified TCR beta CDR3 regions. In the first-round RT-PCR of the TCR CDR3, the HTBI primer set was used. TCRdb reprocessed the multiplex PCR reads with MiXCR, giving one entry per CDR3 protein. The data show some 600,000 distinct CDR3 sequences, roughly 14% seen once. V was trimmed by 2 bases and J by 8 bases, leaving 12 bases between them. Germline V gives CDR1 SNHLY, CDR2 FYNNEI. The CDR3 covers 13 residues. What was sequenced was blood. The chain recombines TRBV2 with TRBJ1-2; D is possibly TRBD1 (5 bases). This TCR came from a woman between 25 and 40 years old with Graves' hyperthyroidism that later progressed to Graves' ophthalmopathy. CDR3 DNA: TGTGCCAGCAGTGAAACAACCAGGGCCGGCTACACCTTC. Amino acid sequence: CASSETTRAGYTF.